This entry features one T cell receptor beta chain sequence. RNA transcripts were the template for amplifying TCR beta CDR3 regions. The TCR CDR3 was amplified in a first-round RT-PCR using the HTBI primer set. TCRdb itself ran the multiplex PCR reads through MiXCR, one entry per CDR3 protein. The table includes hundreds of thousands of distinct CDR3 sequences, roughly 50% detected once. Patients aged 18 to 65 had newly diagnosed hyperthyroidism of under 2 months' duration. This specimen belongs to a study of T cells in Graves' hyperthyroidism and ophthalmopathy. Germline lookup yields CDR1 SGHAT and CDR2 FQNNGV. Trimming cost V 0 bases and J 2 bases, with 11 bases left between them. The CDR3 loop spans 16 amino acids.

The clonotype was recovered from a young woman with Graves' hyperthyroidism. V usage is TRBV11-2 and J usage is TRBJ1-3, with D uncertain. The sample comprised peripheral blood or thyroid tissue (not recorded which). Here the CDR3 reads CASSLEFSRPGNTIYF. The CDR3 bases are TGTGCCAGCAGCTTAGAATTTTCCCGACCTGGAAACACCATATATTTT.